This TCR beta chain was profiled in a study of T cell changes during pregnancy in multiple sclerosis. This CDR3 is 14 amino acids long. From germline, CDR1 is MDHEN and CDR2 SYDVKM. Profiled with immunoSEQ multiplex PCR; TCRdb holds only in-frame clones, not every one. Of 95,000 to 100,000 clones in the sample, about 90% are singletons; the top ten hold less than 2.5%. With respect to this clone: Its ends do not fully match the called genes, so a read error is possible.

This clonotype was obtained from a female donor in good health, enrolled as a control in a pregnancy study. The V gene is TRBV28, the J gene TRBJ2-1, with TRBD2 identical over 8 bases. Source: peripheral blood, taken after pregnancy. The CDR3 region has the DNA TGTGCCAGCAGTTTTCGGGGGGGAGCCAATGGGCAGTTCTTC. This translates into CASSFRGGANGQFF.